The sequence of this TCR beta chain was determined in a study of T cells after yellow fever vaccination. This clonotype was seen only a few times. TCRdb recomputed calls from the 5' RACE reads with MiXCR, one row per CDR3 protein. Of about 340,000 distinct CDR3 sequences listed, 3% to 4.5% are singletons. This clonotype was sampled from a man between 18 and 35 years old who received the YFV17D yellow fever vaccine. The sample consisted of PBMCs, taken 5 days after the yellow fever booster vaccination.

In DNA, the CDR3 is TGTGCCAGCAGTTACGTCCGACTCTATGGCTACACCTTC. Translated, it gives CASSYVRLYGYTF. V is TRBV6-2 or TRBV6-3 and J is TRBJ1-2; D call uncertain. Trimming took 2 bases from V and 4 from J, leaving 8 bases between them. CDR3 length: 13 residues. The germline V gene has CDR1 MNHEY and CDR2 SVGEGT.